This entry is about one TCR beta chain. What it recognizes is unknown. This record belongs to a study of CXCR3-negative and CXCR3-positive naive CD8 T cells. Across the study: A total of about 130 million TRB reads was generated, with about 1.5 +/- 0.3 million per library.

Carrying UMI labels, the TRB cDNA libraries were prepared through 5' RACE. TCRdb re-called the 5' RACE reads and catalogs CDR3 proteins one per entry, DNA excluded. The sample holds approximately 5,400 distinct CDR3 sequences. General study points: Naive subsets displayed similar surface CD5, and TCR strength was inferred from TRB CDR3 properties. TRB CDR3s were more hydrophobic in CXCR3-positive than in CXCR3-negative naive cells.

The germline V gene has CDR1 LNHDA and CDR2 SQIVND (reference sequence). The CDR3 is made up of 13 amino acids. Sequenced: naive CXCR3- CD8+ T cells from blood. As to subset: CD45RO-CCR7+CD27+CD95- naive CD8+ T cells lacking CXCR3 (TNR3-). The receptor was derived from a human donor in good health. Some clones in this sample may be carry-over from other donors' samples. The V gene is TRBV19, the J gene TRBJ1-1. The CDR3 loop reads CASNGVLGWEAFF.